The clone carrying this T cell receptor beta chain has a handful of counts. V was trimmed by 0 bases and J by 0 bases, leaving 8 bases between them. Germline V lookup: CDR1 DFQATT, CDR2 SNEGSKA (reference sequence). The CDR3 totals 14 residues. Each CDR3 protein is one row after TCRdb ran MiXCR on the 5' RACE reads. The table has 350,000 or so distinct CDR3 sequences, under 15% seen once; the top ten hold roughly 23%. The sample belongs to a study of T-cell memory formation after mild COVID-19. Sequences were obtained from PBMCs or a T cell subset sorted from them (not recorded which). The chain uses TRBV20-1 and TRBJ1-1; the D is unclear. This clonotype was sampled from a man aged 18 to 29 who had mild COVID-19 (a few samples of this study predate the infection). Cell type and time point are not known. CDR3 nucleotides: TGCAGTGCTAGAGATCGGCCGCTGAACACTGAAGCTTTCTTT. Protein product: CSARDRPLNTEAFF.